This T cell receptor (beta chain) emerged from a study of cytomegalovirus exposure and HLA in healthy donors (TCRdb year 2017). Broadly, across the study: According to an earlier analysis of around 600 of the donors, some 180 million T cells yielded approximately 120 million unique TCR beta sequences and about 300 Gb of sequence data. An early release covering just under 650 HLA-typed donors comprised about 290 gigabases of sequencing data and 85 million or so unique TCR sequences. The genetic ancestry cluster associated with self-reported Caucasian donors included about 81% of the approximately 410 genotyped donors. The aim of the study was to test whether cataloging public T cell receptors could identify signatures of past pathogen exposure. The T cell repertoires of 666 subjects were profiled by immunosequencing and related to cytomegalovirus serostatus. Besides the first cohort of 550 to 750 subjects, a separate validation cohort made up of 90 to 150 different subjects was used. High-throughput TCR immunosequencing, statistical association of individual TCRs with disease status, and machine learning were combined to predict cytomegalovirus infection status. In a later analysis, previously published TCR beta repertoires from 600 to 850 donors were re-analyzed and high-resolution HLA genotyping was added so that TCR occurrence patterns could be studied. Rather than drawing on any new phenotypic data, the later analysis identified candidate immune exposures from TCR beta sequences and the way those sequences occurred across donors. In an earlier analysis of over 550 of the donors, high-throughput TCR beta sequencing was used to judge whether each TCR beta V gene segment behaved as functional or pseudogenic. Donor age, sex, ethnicity and CMV serostatus were collected together with the repertoire data. A later genetic analysis used genome-wide SNP genotypes for about 65% of the roughly 670 donors, treating that subset as a discovery cohort. Every repertoire in the discovery cohort had been generated on one and the same sequencing platform. Class I and class II HLA loci were covered by the typing at four-digit resolution. The number of donors typed differed by locus, with roughly 629-640 for A, B, C, DRB1 and DQB1, around 560 for DQA1, under 610 for DPA1, and some 470 for DPB1. A handful of DR-DQ haplotypes were handled as single units for association and clustering because linkage in the cohort was strong. Among some 400 genotyped donors of the cohort, an average of about 240,000 unique TCR beta nucleotide sequences were sequenced per donor, around 18% of them non-productive.

The paper as a whole reports these results and caveats: Because counts were too low, 15 or so rarely observed V segments, including chromosome 9 orphons, were excluded from the earlier analysis of under 650 of the donors. A few of the identified cytomegalovirus-associated TCR beta chains were confirmed in vitro to be specific for cytomegalovirus antigens. Specific HLA alleles were associated with 15,000 to 20,000 TCR beta sequences at a false discovery rate of 0.05 in a later analysis. It was suggested by the authors that the approach could potentially be generalized to other disease states and immunological phenotypes. A total of 164 TCR beta chains were listed by the study as associated with cytomegalovirus. A cluster of highly shared sequence variants was judged likely to be a technical artifact of the sequencing pipeline. According to a later analysis, parvovirus B19, influenza, CMV and Epstein-Barr virus appeared linked to several top co-occurrence clusters. Across donors, most TCR sequences were observed very rarely, whereas some public TCRs were present in many individuals. Compared with the approximately 710-donor mean, donors in an Asian-associated ancestry cluster had fewer N-insertions in productive TCRs, according to a later genetic analysis. Roughly uniform sequencing depth across donors was assumed in presence/absence analyses, although this assumption may not hold. A later genetic analysis associated a missense DCLRE1C variant with V-gene and J-gene trimming of TCR beta chains, and an independent cohort replicated the association. A further reported finding was that TCR beta sequences accurately predicted the HLA-A and HLA-B alleles for most subjects in the first cohort. A later analysis found that TCR association rates varied across HLA loci, with DRB1 alleles showing the most associated TCRs and HLA-C alleles the fewest. Because some donors lacked HLA typing at each locus, the association tests relied only on the typed subset. Correlated functional status among segregating V segments might reflect linkage disequilibrium, but an unknown experimental factor could not be ruled out. Strong co-occurrence of HLA alleles, especially DR and DQ, made assigning TCR associations to individual alleles difficult. According to a later analysis, most CMV-associated TCR beta chains appeared to be HLA-restricted, and the HLA associations seemed to be driven largely by CMV exposure. The only immune exposure information available for the cohort was CMV serostatus. The cohort was sequenced for TCR beta chains only, and without alpha or paired-chain data the features that could be detected were limited. Some IMGT-functional V segments, including TRBV6-2 and TRBV6-3, could not be distinguished by the 87-base-pair reads and were therefore excluded. The classifier was reported to diagnose cytomegalovirus status with high specificity and sensitivity in both the original and validation cohorts. Broadly in line with IMGT annotations, most TCR beta V segments showed up in productive rearrangements about 87% or about 30% of the time in an earlier analysis of several hundred of the donors. A later analysis found that HLA-associated TCR beta chains were more clonally expanded and had lower generation probabilities than equally common non-associated chains.

The library was produced with the immunoSEQ multiplex PCR assay. For the multiplex PCR, a mixture combining 60 forward primers for TCR Vbeta segments and 13 reverse primers for TCR Jbeta segments was used. Amplification of the CDR3 region of rearranged TCR beta genes was performed with a multiplex PCR assay on genomic DNA. The amplified TCR beta libraries were sequenced on the Illumina HiSeq System as 87-base-pair reads. Under the source paper's analysis protocol: A later analysis tallied 80 million to 95 million unique TCR beta chains across the roughly 610 repertoires, and approximately 11 million of those chains were shared by two or more donors. To remove PCR and sequencing errors, raw reads were error-corrected and collapsed into unique sequences using a nearest-neighbor algorithm that merged closely related sequences. V, D and J gene segments were assigned by aligning CDR3 sequences to IMGT reference sequences. Each retained sequence needed at least a six-nucleotide match to both a V gene segment and a J gene segment. Rearrangements were called productive when the CDR3 lacked stop codons and stayed in frame with V and J; all others were non-productive. CDR3 was defined according to IMGT convention as the region running from the second conserved V-encoded cysteine to the conserved J-encoded phenylalanine. The earlier analysis of about 590 of the donors excluded sequences that lacked an unambiguous match to a single V gene segment. In an earlier analysis of almost 600 of the donors, a V segment was called functional when productive rearrangements were above 56.7%, and segregating when the standard deviation between donors exceeded 5%. A statistical classification framework was built for diagnosing cytomegalovirus status from the catalog of TCR beta chain sequences. In a later analysis, TCR nucleotide sequences were compared against IMGT/GENE-DB human TR gene sequences so that V and J genes could be assigned. The TCRdist pipeline was used in a later analysis to assign CDR3 sequences and most-parsimonious VDJ recombination scenarios. In a later analysis, every TCR beta chain was defined by the combination of its CDR3 amino acid sequence and its V-gene family, and reads without a unique V-gene family were dropped. To address suspected cross-contamination and a sequencing artifact, a later analysis removed roughly 640 highly shared, low-generation-probability nucleotide sequences. For each public chain, a later analysis derived a clonal expansion index from normalized ranks of inferred template counts within each repertoire. In a later analysis, generation probabilities were computed using a VDJ recombination model fitted to out-of-frame rearrangements, and the results were checked against IGoR. In a later analysis, hypergeometric tests were used to score TCR-TCR, TCR-HLA and TCR-CMV co-occurrence, with a repertoire-size bias correction applied to TCR pairs. To estimate false discovery rates, a later analysis permuted the HLA or CMV assignments 20 times. In a later analysis, co-occurring TCRs were grouped with DBSCAN, and TCRdist sequence similarity was added when clustering was performed within HLA-allele-positive subsets. Repertoires with fewer than 30,000 or more than 120,000 public chains, plus five repertoires with anomalous nucleotide sharing, were excluded from co-occurrence clustering. What TCRdb holds here is the immuneACCESS table cut down to in-frame rearrangements. Part of the clones is not present; checked against another copy, under half of the missing clones reflect an unresolved V gene, and the others are unexplained. V and J calls and clone size are as listed in that table; D and trimming were resolved from the DNA. Within this sample are 150,000 to 200,000 clones, with roughly 85% of them counted one time only. Together, the top ten hold 0.98% of the sample.

V and J are truncated by 4 bases and 1 base respectively, leaving an intervening sequence of 7 bases. From cysteine to phenylalanine, the CDR3 is 13 amino acids long. This entry keeps only the CDR3 DNA: 39 bases, framed from base 1. Sequences SGDLS (CDR1) and YYNGEE (CDR2) are obtained from the germline V gene. In total, more than 500 healthy bone marrow donors made up the cohort. All cohort members were sampled while nominally healthy, although unrecorded immune exposures were likely present. The donor tested CMV seropositive, placing the donor among the roughly 300 seropositive members of the cohort. A peripheral blood sample was provided by each donor, and peripheral blood mononuclear cells were used for TCR beta sequencing. The Qiagen DNeasy Blood Extraction Kit was used to extract genomic DNA from the blood cell samples. Of note for this clone: The target of this receptor is not known. Within one base of it there is no much larger clone, and no base qualities were kept.

This sequence originates from a woman aged 50 to 65 in good health and CMV-seropositive. Sequences were obtained from PBMCs. The chain was built from TRBV9 and TRBJ2-3, with no confident D gene call. The CDR3 is CASSLRGTDTQYF. The nucleotide sequence is TGTGCCAGCAGCCTACGGGGCACAGATACGCAGTATTTT.